Listed here are 7 T cell receptor beta chains from one sample, sequenced in a study of response to subunit inactivated influenza vaccine. TCRdb processed the RT-PCR reads anew with MiXCR; each CDR3 protein has one entry. The sample records roughly 700,000 distinct CDR3 sequences, around 16% being singletons. Sequencing used PBMCs from blood, obtained 11 to 12 days after vaccination. The source is a man in his fifties or sixties who received an inactivated influenza vaccine.

In the case of this clonotype: No DNA is shown, since the ends of the CDR3 on it are uncertain; the CDR3 is the one TCRdb lists. V is TRBV7-5 and J is TRBJ2-7; the table's TRBD2 call for D was not verified on the DNA. TRBV7-5 is annotated as a pseudogene. The CDR3 comprises 11 residues, both ends counted. CDR3 loop: CISVSEACLPF.

This clonotype has ten or more counts. The rearrangement joins TRBV6-2 or TRBV6-3 to TRBJ2-7; TRBD2 aligns across 9 bases. V was pared by 7 bases and J by 3 bases, with 4 bases of the junction left unmatched. Germline assignment: CDR1 MNHEY and CDR2 SVGEGT. CDR3 size: 13 residues. The CDR3: CASTFSGSYEQYF. CDR3 sequence (DNA): TGTGCCAGCACCTTTAGCGGGAGCTACGAGCAGTACTTC.

The chain employs TRBV30 and TRBJ1-5; no clear D. With 0 bases removed from V and 4 bases from J, the gap between germline ends came to 7 bases. This CDR3 region has 13 residues. Germline loops: CDR1 GTSNPN, CDR2 SVGIG (reference sequence). Written as DNA, the CDR3 is TGTGCCTGGAGTGTAACTGTTAATCAGCCCCAGCATTTT. It translates to CAWSVTVNQPQHF.

This rearrangement joins TRBV15 to TRBJ2-1; D may be TRBD2 (6 bases). V shed 1 base and J shed 2 bases, with 12 bases lying between them. Germline V lookup: CDR1 LNHNV, CDR2 YYDKDF (reference sequence). The CDR3 is made up of 16 amino acids. The chain's CDR3 is CATSRALLATYNEQFF. The CDR3 DNA follows: TGTGCCACCAGCAGAGCCCTTCTAGCGACCTACAATGAGCAGTTCTTC.

This clonotype was seen more than once but under ten times. This chain joins TRBV4-3 and TRBJ1-2; TRBD1 might be the D (5 bases). This CDR3 has 16 residues. CDR1 is LGHNA, CDR2 YSLEER, per germline. V was clipped by 1 base and J by 2 bases, with 14 bases between them. CDR3 loop: CASSQAYDSENYGYTF. Written as DNA, the CDR3 is TGCGCCAGCAGCCAAGCTTACGACAGCGAGAACTATGGCTACACCTTC.

This clonotype was counted a few times. The chain recombines TRBV10-2 with TRBJ1-1; weak D call: TRBD1 (6 bases). The CDR3 contains 13 residues. V was shortened by 3 bases and J by 8 bases, with 13 bases between the two germline ends. Germline V lookup: CDR1 WSHSY, CDR2 SAAADI. CDR3 coding DNA: TGCGCCAGCAGTGAATGGCAGGGGTCCGAAGCTTTCTTT. It translates to CASSEWQGSEAFF.

This chain connects TRBV24-1 to TRBJ2-1; 8 nucleotides agree with TRBD1. This CDR3 region has 16 residues. CDR1 is KGHDR and CDR2 is SFDVKD in the germline V gene. J lost 6 bases, V lost 4 bases, and 10 bases had no gene match. CDR3: CATSEFRLTGGNEQFF. In DNA form, the CDR3 reads TGTGCCACCAGTGAATTCCGACTCACAGGGGGCAATGAGCAGTTCTTC.